The 9 T cell receptor beta chains reported below all come from one sample, sequenced in a study of patients and donors after allogeneic stem cell transplantation. TCRdb independently ran MiXCR on the RT-PCR reads; one entry per CDR3 protein. The data contain 900,000 to 1,000,000 distinct CDR3 sequences, about a sixth of them seen just once; the ten biggest clones take up 5% to 6.5%. Sequenced material: blood, either unsorted or a sorted T cell fraction (not recorded which). The origin of the receptors is a human donor who was either an allogeneic HSCT recipient or a stem cell or donor lymphocyte infusion donor (not recorded which). It is not recorded whose cells these are; they may come from a transplant donor.

The rearrangement uses TRBV15 and TRBJ2-5; the D gene is possibly TRBD2 (6 bases). Germline values: CDR1 LNHNV, CDR2 YYDKDF (reference sequence). Trimming stripped 2 bases from V and 1 base from J, with 14 bases between. This CDR3 has 16 amino acids. The CDR3 here is CATSRTPGLPQETQYF. Written as DNA, the CDR3 is TGTGCCACCAGCAGAACTCCGGGACTCCCCCAAGAGACCCAGTACTTC.

In this sample, this clonotype turned up many times. This rearrangement joins TRBV12-3 or TRBV12-4 to TRBJ2-7; D not resolved. V was cut by 6 bases and J by 7 bases, with 22 bases left in between. The CDR3 consists of 15 residues. The CDR3 region is CASSPEGPLYGEQYF. The CDR3, as DNA: TGTGCCAGCAGCCCAGAAGGGCCTTTGTACGGTGAGCAGTACTTC.

This clonotype was observed a few times. The J gene is TRBJ2-3, the V gene TRBV18; D may match TRBD1 or TRBD2 (5 bases each). CDR3 length: 16 amino acids. Germline V gene sequence: CDR1 KGHSH, CDR2 LQKENI. The germline V and J ends were trimmed by 3 bases and 2 bases, with 15 bases remaining between them. The CDR3: CASSPTVGTNTDTQYF. DNA of the CDR3: TGTGCCAGCTCACCCACCGTTGGGACCAACACAGATACGCAGTATTTT. Looking up the rest from reference TRBV18 and TRBJ2-3 gives the full variable domain: NAGVMQNPRHLVRRRGQEARLRCSPMKGHSHVYWYRQLPEEGLKFMVYLQKENIIDESGMPKERFSAEFPKEGPSILRIQQVVRGDSAAYFCASSPTVGTNTDTQYFGPGTRLTVL.

The rearrangement uses TRBV5-1 and TRBJ1-5, with D possibly being TRBD1 (6 bases). CDR1 SGHRS and CDR2 YFSETQ come from the germline V gene. The V end was cut by 3 bases, the J end by 7 bases, with 14 bases between. This CDR3 region has 14 residues. The CDR3 protein is CASSYEGGGQPQHF. The CDR3 nucleotides are TGCGCCAGCAGCTATGAGGGAGGGGGGCAGCCCCAGCATTTT. Drawing the rest from reference TRBV5-1 and TRBJ1-5, the complete variable domain is KAGVTQTPRYLIKTRGQQVTLSCSPISGHRSVSWYQQTPGQGLQFLFEYFSETQRNKGNFPGRFSGRQFSNSRSEMNVSTLELGDSALYLCASSYEGGGQPQHFGDGTRLSIL.

V gene TRBV6-1 combines with J gene TRBJ2-2, with 7 bases fitting TRBD1. The CDR3 runs to 15 residues. Per the germline V gene, CDR1 is MNHNS and CDR2 is SASEGT. V trimming: 6 bases; J trimming: 6 bases; junction bases outside the gene matches: 10. The CDR3 here is CASRRQGSFPGELFF. The CDR3 bases are TGTGCCAGCAGGCGACAGGGCAGTTTCCCCGGGGAGCTGTTTTTT.

A single count supports this clonotype. This likely traces to a read error, being one base from a far larger clone. As DNA, the CDR3 is TGTACCAGCAGTTTAGGCAGCCAAGAGACCCAGTACTTC. As protein: CTSSLGSQETQYF. The chain recombines TRBV12-3 or TRBV12-4 with TRBJ2-5; D is unresolved. The CDR3 has 13 residues.

The chain uses TRBV11-2 and TRBJ2-4; D is ambiguous. The V and J ends lost 7 bases and 0 bases respectively, with 13 bases between them. Germline CDR1 and CDR2: SGHAT and FQNNGV. The CDR3 is made up of 15 amino acids. In DNA form, the CDR3 reads TGTGCCAGCACGCCTGTGTGGCTAGCCAAAAACATTCAGTACTTC. Residues: CASTPVWLAKNIQYF.

The chain carries TRBV9 and TRBJ2-1; D tentatively reads TRBD1 or TRBD2 (5 bases each). In germline, CDR1 is SGDLS, CDR2 YYNGEE. The CDR3 has 15 amino acids. Trimming stripped 4 bases from V and 0 bases from J, with 11 bases between. The CDR3 protein is CASSMGPYSYNEQFF. As DNA, the CDR3 is TGTGCCAGCAGCATGGGACCCTACTCCTACAATGAGCAGTTCTTC.

The J gene is TRBJ2-3, the V gene TRBV7-2; TRBD2 aligns across 11 bases. After removal of 4 bases from V and 10 bases from J, the junction contained 7 bases not matched to a gene. CDR3 length: 14 residues. The germline CDR1 and CDR2 sequences are SGHTA and FQGNSA. Written as DNA, the CDR3 is TGTGCCAGCAGCTCCGGGACTAGCGGAACTGCGCAGTATTTT. Residues: CASSSGTSGTAQYF.